These 11 T cell receptor beta chains share one sample of origin, sequenced in a study of shared clonotypes between healthy human individuals. Naive CD8 cells were CD45RO-negative, positively selected for CCR7, excluding terminally differentiated effector memory CD45RA+ cells. Generated by immunoSEQ multiplex PCR, the TCRdb table keeps only in-frame clones and is missing some. The sample yields just over 2,000,000 clones, about 95% seen once. Sequencing was performed on naive CD8+ T cells sorted from blood. These receptors all come from a man aged 18 to 30 in good health.

The gene calls are TRBV13 and TRBJ2-1, with D perhaps matching TRBD2 (5 bases). V was trimmed by 4 bases and J by 7 bases, leaving 23 bases between them. This CDR3 is 17 amino acids long. Germline V CDR1 and CDR2: PRHDT, FYEKMQ (reference sequence). CDR3 loop: CASSSLANQRLLNEQFF. The CDR3 region has the DNA TGTGCCAGCAGCTCTCTAGCAAACCAACGTCTATTGAATGAGCAGTTCTTC.

The chain uses TRBV7-9 and TRBJ2-7; D remains ambiguous. V lost 2 bases to trimming and J lost 2 bases, with 7 bases between them. The V gene's germline CDR1 is SEHNR and CDR2 FQNEAQ (reference sequence). This CDR3 is 13 amino acids long. The CDR3, as DNA: TGTGCCAGCAGCTTATCCGAAGCCTACGAGCAGTACTTC. Encoded protein: CASSLSEAYEQYF. Variable domain in full (rest from reference TRBV7-9 and TRBJ2-7): DTGVSQNPRHKITKRGQNVTFRCDPISEHNRLYWYRQTLGQGPEFLTYFQNEAQLEKSRLLSDRFSAERPKGSFSTLEIQRTEQGDSAMYLCASSLSEAYEQYFGPGTRLTVT.

The rearrangement joins TRBV7-9 to TRBJ2-7, with D perhaps TRBD1 or TRBD2 (5 bases each). The CDR3 sequence is 16 residues long. V shed 4 bases and J shed 4 bases, with 20 bases lying between them. CDR1 is SEHNR and CDR2 is FQNEAQ in the germline V gene (reference sequence). This chain's CDR3 is CASSSGRILRHYEQYF. In nucleotides, the CDR3 is TGTGCCAGCAGCTCGGGACGCATTTTAAGACATTACGAGCAGTACTTC.

In DNA, the CDR3 is TGTGCCAGCAGTGAAGAGCAGCGACCCTACGAGCAGTACTTC. As protein: CASSEEQRPYEQYF. This chain links TRBV2 with TRBJ2-7; D gene unclear. This CDR3 comprises 14 residues. The V end was cut by 1 base, the J end by 2 bases, with 9 bases between. Germline CDR1 and CDR2: SNHLY and FYNNEI.

The table lists this clone with a count of one. This rearrangement joins TRBV9 to TRBJ2-2; 7 bases are shared with TRBD1. There are 14 residues in the CDR3. J lost 3 bases, V lost 6 bases, and 5 bases had no gene match. Germline-derived CDR1 and CDR2 are SGDLS and YYNGEE. The CDR3 DNA reads TGTGCCAGCAACCGGGACAGTTACACCGGGGAGCTGTTTTTT. As protein: CASNRDSYTGELFF.

This clone has only one observation. V and J are TRBV13 and TRBJ2-7, with 7 bases matching TRBD1. V shed 8 bases and J 2 bases; nucleotides not matched to a gene: 9. Germline CDR1 PRHDT, CDR2 FYEKMQ (reference sequence). The CDR3 covers 14 residues. The CDR3 sequence: CASSLGTEPYEQYF. The CDR3 DNA follows: TGTGCCAGCTCCTTGGGGACAGAGCCCTACGAGCAGTACTTC.

In its sample, this clone was seen once. This chain connects TRBV7-6 to TRBJ2-5; 9 nucleotides agree with TRBD2. CDR1 and CDR2 (germline): SGHVS, FNYEAQ. Trimming cost V 5 bases and J 5 bases; bases outside gene matches: 12. This CDR3 region has 16 residues. As DNA, the CDR3 is TGTGCCAGCAGCCTAGGACTAGCGTCCTTCGACGAGACCCAGTACTTC. Residues: CASSLGLASFDETQYF.

The chain employs TRBV4-1 and TRBJ1-3; TRBD1 agrees at 11 bases. V lost 0 bases to trimming and J lost 4 bases; unmatched junction nucleotides: 8. Germline CDR1 is MGHRA and CDR2 is YSYEKL. The CDR3 totals 18 residues. CDR3: CASSQDRWTGGSGNTIYF. Written as DNA, the CDR3 is TGCGCCAGCAGCCAAGATCGGTGGACAGGGGGCTCGGGAAACACCATATATTTT.

The V and J genes are TRBV5-1 and TRBJ2-6; no reliable D call. The CDR3 extends over 13 amino acids. CDR1 and CDR2 from the germline V gene are SGHRS and YFSETQ. Between the trimmed V and J ends, which lost 5 bases and 7 bases, there was a span of 10 bases. This CDR3 is CASRDVTANVLTF. CDR3 nucleotides: TGCGCCAGCAGGGACGTTACCGCCAACGTCCTGACTTTC.

The chain employs TRBV27 and TRBJ2-7; TRBD1 is a possible D gene (6 bases). This CDR3 spans 13 amino acids. V shed 3 bases and J shed 3 bases, with 9 bases lying between them. CDR1 and CDR2 (germline): MNHEY, SMNVEV (reference sequence). DNA of the CDR3: TGTGCCAGCAGTTTGGGGGCCCACTACGAGCAGTACTTC. Its protein product is CASSLGAHYEQYF.

The chain is built from TRBV5-1 and TRBJ2-1; 8 nucleotides align to TRBD1. The CDR3 totals 15 residues. Germline values: CDR1 SGHRS, CDR2 YFSETQ. Trimming cost V 4 bases and J 6 bases; bases outside gene matches: 9. As DNA, the CDR3 is TGCGCCAGCAGCCCCGGGACAGGATTGATCAATGAGCAGTTCTTC. As protein: CASSPGTGLINEQFF.